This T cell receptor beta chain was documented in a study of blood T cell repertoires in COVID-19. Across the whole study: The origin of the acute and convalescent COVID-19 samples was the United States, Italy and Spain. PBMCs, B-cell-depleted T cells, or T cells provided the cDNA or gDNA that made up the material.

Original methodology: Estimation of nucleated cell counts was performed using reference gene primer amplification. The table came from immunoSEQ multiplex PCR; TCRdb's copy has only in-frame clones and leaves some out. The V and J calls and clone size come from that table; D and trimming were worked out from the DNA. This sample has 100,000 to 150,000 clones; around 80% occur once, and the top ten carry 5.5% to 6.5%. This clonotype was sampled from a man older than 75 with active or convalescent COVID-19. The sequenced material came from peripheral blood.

For the CDR3, the DNA is TGTGCCAGCAGCTCAATACTAGCGGGGGAGGGCAATGAGCAGTTCTTC. Its translation: CASSSILAGEGNEQFF. The rearrangement links TRBV7-3 to TRBJ2-1, with 11 nucleotides matching TRBD2. The trim removed 4 bases at V and 6 bases at J, leaving 8 bases unmatched. The CDR3 spans 16 residues. Germline V lookup: CDR1 SGHTA, CDR2 FQGTGA.